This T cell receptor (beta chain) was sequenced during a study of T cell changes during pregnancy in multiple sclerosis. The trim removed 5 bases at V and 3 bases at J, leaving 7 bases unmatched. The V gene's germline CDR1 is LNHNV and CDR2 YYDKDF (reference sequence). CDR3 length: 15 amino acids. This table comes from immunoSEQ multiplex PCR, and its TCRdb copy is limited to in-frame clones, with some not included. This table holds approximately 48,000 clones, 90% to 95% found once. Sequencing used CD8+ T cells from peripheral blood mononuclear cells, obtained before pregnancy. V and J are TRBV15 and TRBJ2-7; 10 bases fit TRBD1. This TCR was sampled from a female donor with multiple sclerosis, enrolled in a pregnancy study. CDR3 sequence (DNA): TGTGCCACCAGCGTAACCGGGACAGGGGTCTACGAGCAGTACTTC. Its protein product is CATSVTGTGVYEQYF.